These T cell receptor beta chains were read from a single sample in a study of T cell responses to AZD1222 COVID-19 vaccine. Sequenced by immunoSEQ multiplex PCR; TCRdb stores in-frame clones only, minus some. The sample consists of around 120,000 clones, 87% of them appearing once. The sample in question was peripheral blood, obtained 28 days after the second AZD1222 dose. These receptors all stem from an adult who received the AZD1222 COVID-19 vaccine. Both conserved end residues are part of each CDR3. Fields, in order: clone size, D gene, J gene, V gene, CDR3 DNA, CDR3 protein. The D gene is left open where the match is weak. Clone size appears in some rows only: once, few, many, or a class for an expanded clone.

>once|-|TRBJ1-3|TRBV7-2
TGTGCCAGCAGCTTATGGGCACTATCCTCTGGAAACACCATATATTTT
CASSLWALSSGNTIYF
>-|TRBD1|TRBJ1-3|TRBV19
TGTGCCAGTATGCACAGGGGGACTGGAAACACCATATATTTT
CASMHRGTGNTIYF
>-|TRBD1|TRBJ2-2|TRBV3-1/TRBV3-2
TGTGCCAGCAGCCCGGGACAGGGGAAGCGGGGAAGCACCGGGGAGCTGTTTTTT
CASSPGQGKRGSTGELFF
>-|-|TRBJ1-5|TRBV28
TGTGCCAGCAGTTTATGGGCAGGTAATCAGCCCCAGCATTTT
CASSLWAGNQPQHF
>-|-|TRBJ1-1|TRBV18
TGTGCCAGCTCAAACCAACAGGGTAACACTGAAGCTTTCTTT
CASSNQQGNTEAFF
>-|-|TRBJ1-1|TRBV5-1
TGCGCCAGCAGCTCGAGTCCCACAGGGAGGGTGTCTGAAGCTTTCTTT
CASSSSPTGRVSEAFF
>-|TRBD1|TRBJ2-5|TRBV2
TGTGCCAGCAACTACGACAGGGAAGAGACCCAGTACTTC
CASNYDREETQYF
>-|TRBD1|TRBJ1-2|TRBV7-3
TGTGCCAGCAGCTTGGAGGGGGCAAGTAACTATGGCTACACCTTC
CASSLEGASNYGYTF
>once|TRBD1|TRBJ2-1|TRBV19
TGTGCCAGTAGTATAAACGGACAGGGGCGAAATGAGCAGTTCTTC
CASSINGQGRNEQFF
>-|TRBD1|TRBJ2-2|TRBV3-1/TRBV3-2
TGTGCCAGCAGCCCGGGACAGCTGACGAACACCGGGGAGCTGTTTTTT
CASSPGQLTNTGELFF
>-|-|TRBJ2-3|TRBV12-5
TGTGCTAGTGGTTGGGGCCTGAATTTAGATACGCAGTATTTT
CASGWGLNLDTQYF
>-|TRBD1|TRBJ1-6|TRBV9
TGTGCCAGCAGCGTAAGTGGGACAGGGAATTCACCCCTCCACTTT
CASSVSGTGNSPLHF
>-|-|TRBJ1-6|TRBV30
TGTGCCTGGAGTGTATCGAGGGGGGGGAATTCACCCCTCCACTTT
CAWSVSRGGNSPLHF
>-|-|TRBJ2-1|TRBV11-3
TGTGCCAGCAGCCCAGGGGGAGGTGAGCAGTTCTTC
CASSPGGGEQFF
>-|-|TRBJ1-4|TRBV5-1
TGCGCCAGCAGCGTTTCTGGAGGGATAGAGGAAAAACTGTTTTTT
CASSVSGGIEEKLFF
>-|-|TRBJ2-6|TRBV7-7
TGTGCTAGCAGCAAGGGGACGGCTGGGGCCAACGTCCTGACTTTC
CASSKGTAGANVLTF
>-|-|TRBJ1-2|TRBV5-4
TGTGCCAGCAGCTCCGGGACATCTGTCTCTGATGGCTACACCTTC
CASSSGTSVSDGYTF
>-|TRBD1|TRBJ2-5|TRBV7-2
TGTGCCAGCAGCTTAGGAGGGACAGGGGGCGCGGAGACCCAGTACTTC
CASSLGGTGGAETQYF
>few|TRBD2|TRBJ2-7|TRBV6-6
TGTGCCAGCAGTCCGCTAGCGGGGGTCGGAGAGCAGTACTTC
CASSPLAGVGEQYF
>-|TRBD2|TRBJ2-7|TRBV5-1
TGCGCCAGCAGCTTGGTCCTAGCGGGGGGAGCCCCCTCTATGAACGAGCAGTACTTC
CASSLVLAGGAPSMNEQYF
>-|-|TRBJ1-5|TRBV7-9
TGTGCCAGCAGCTTTCAGGGGAGGAATCAGCCCCAGCATTTT
CASSFQGRNQPQHF
>-|-|TRBJ1-3|TRBV15
TGTGCCACCAGCAGAAACACAGGCTATGGAAACACCATATATTTT
CATSRNTGYGNTIYF
>once|-|TRBJ1-5|TRBV7-2
TGTGCCAGCAGCCCCTATCCCACCGGTGGCAATCAGCCCCAGCATTTT
CASSPYPTGGNQPQHF
>-|-|TRBJ1-1|TRBV28
TGTGCCAGCAGTTCACAATCGGAAGCTTTCTTT
CASSSQSEAFF
>-|TRBD1|TRBJ2-7|TRBV6-5
TGTGCCAGCAGGGGGACCGGGACAGGGAAAAACGAGCAGTACTTC
CASRGTGTGKNEQYF
>-|-|TRBJ1-1|TRBV6-1
TGTGCCAGCAGTGAAACCACTGAAGCTTTCTTT
CASSETTEAFF
>-|TRBD1|TRBJ1-4|TRBV25-1
TGTGCCAGCAGTGCTTTAAGACAGGGAGCTAATGAAAAACTGTTTTTT
CASSALRQGANEKLFF
>-|TRBD1|TRBJ1-5|TRBV27
TGTGCCAGCAGTCGGACAGGATGGTTGAATCAGCCCCAGCATTTT
CASSRTGWLNQPQHF
>once|-|TRBJ2-3|TRBV11-2
TGTGCCAGCAGCTTAAGGGCAGGGGGGGGCCGTGACACAGATACGCAGTATTTT
CASSLRAGGGRDTDTQYF
>-|TRBD1|TRBJ2-1|TRBV2
TGTGCCAGCAGGAATGGACAGGGCGGATACAATGAGCAGTTCTTC
CASRNGQGGYNEQFF
>-|-|TRBJ1-2|TRBV27
TGTGCCAGCAGTTTACAGGGATTCTGGGGCTACACCTTC
CASSLQGFWGYTF
>once|TRBD1|TRBJ1-4|TRBV5-1
TGCGCCAGCAGCTTGGACCAGGGGGCTGATGAAAAACTGTTTTTT
CASSLDQGADEKLFF
>-|-|TRBJ2-2|TRBV5-1
TGCGCCAGCAGCTTCCTGGGGGCAGGTAACGGCGGGGAGCTGTTTTTT
CASSFLGAGNGGELFF
>-|-|TRBJ1-6|TRBV25-1
TGTGCCAGCAGTCTCGGACAGTCGAATTCACCCCTCCACTTT
CASSLGQSNSPLHF
>few|-|TRBJ2-7|TRBV4-2
TGTGCCAGCAGCCAAGATAGAAGGGCTTACGAGCAGTACTTC
CASSQDRRAYEQYF
>once|TRBD1|TRBJ2-5|TRBV28
TGTGCCAGCAGTTTAAGGGGTTGGTCAGGGGGAGAGACCCAGTACTTC
CASSLRGWSGGETQYF
>once|TRBD2|TRBJ2-5|TRBV2
TGTGCCAGCAGCGATCTAGCGGGGGCTTTGGAGACCCAGTACTTC
CASSDLAGALETQYF
>few|TRBD2|TRBJ2-3|TRBV6-4
TGTGCCAGCAGTGACTCCGGCGGGGGGGCGGATACGCAGTATTTT
CASSDSGGGADTQYF
>-|TRBD1|TRBJ1-6|TRBV11-3
TGTGCCAGCAGCTTAGAGGGACGGAGGGGGCCACCCCTCCACTTT
CASSLEGRRGPPLHF
>few|-|TRBJ2-7|TRBV5-1
TGCGCCAGCAGCTCCGCCGGGACGGCCTCGAACGAGCAGTACTTC
CASSSAGTASNEQYF